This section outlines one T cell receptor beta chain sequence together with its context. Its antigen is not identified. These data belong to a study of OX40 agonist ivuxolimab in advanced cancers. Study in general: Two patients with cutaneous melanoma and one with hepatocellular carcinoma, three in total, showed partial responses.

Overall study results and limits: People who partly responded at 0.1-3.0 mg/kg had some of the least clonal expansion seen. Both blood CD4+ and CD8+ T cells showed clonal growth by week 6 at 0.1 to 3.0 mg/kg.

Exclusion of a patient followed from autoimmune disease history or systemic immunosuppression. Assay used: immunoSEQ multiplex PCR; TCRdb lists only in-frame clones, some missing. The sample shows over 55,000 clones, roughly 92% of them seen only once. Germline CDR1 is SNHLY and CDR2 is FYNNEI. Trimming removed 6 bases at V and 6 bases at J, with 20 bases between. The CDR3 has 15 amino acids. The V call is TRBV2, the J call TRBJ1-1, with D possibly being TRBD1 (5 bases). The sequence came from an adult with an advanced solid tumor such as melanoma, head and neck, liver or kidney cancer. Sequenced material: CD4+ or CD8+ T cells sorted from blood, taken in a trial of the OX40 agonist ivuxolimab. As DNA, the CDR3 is TGTGCCAGCAGGGGTACGACAGTTCCCGACGCTGAAGCTTTCTTT. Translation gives CASRGTTVPDAEAFF. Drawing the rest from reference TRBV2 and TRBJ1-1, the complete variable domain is EPEVTQTPSHQVTQMGQEVILRCVPISNHLYFYWYRQILGQKVEFLVSFYNNEISEKSEIFDDQFSVERPDGSNFTLKIRSTKLEDSAMYFCASRGTTVPDAEAFFGQGTRLTVV.